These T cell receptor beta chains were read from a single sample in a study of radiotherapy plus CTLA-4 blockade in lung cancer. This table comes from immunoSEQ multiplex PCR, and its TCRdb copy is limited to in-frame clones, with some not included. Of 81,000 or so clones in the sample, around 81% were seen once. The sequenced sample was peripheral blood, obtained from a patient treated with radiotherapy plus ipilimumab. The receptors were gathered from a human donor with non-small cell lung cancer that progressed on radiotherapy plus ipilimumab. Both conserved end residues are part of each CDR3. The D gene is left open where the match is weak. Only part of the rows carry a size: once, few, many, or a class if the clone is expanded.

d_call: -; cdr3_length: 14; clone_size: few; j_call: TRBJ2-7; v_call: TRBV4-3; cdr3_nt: TGCGCCAGCAGCCTCCTTGCCGGGAGCTACGAGCAGTACTTC; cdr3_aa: CASSLLAGSYEQYF
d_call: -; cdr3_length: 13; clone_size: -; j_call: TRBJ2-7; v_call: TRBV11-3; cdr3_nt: TGTGCCAGCAGCTTAGCCGAATCCTACGAGCAGTACTTC; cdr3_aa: CASSLAESYEQYF
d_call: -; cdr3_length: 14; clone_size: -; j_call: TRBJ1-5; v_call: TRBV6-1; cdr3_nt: TGTGCCAGCAGGGACAGAGTGGGGAATCAGCCCCAGCATTTT; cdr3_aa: CASRDRVGNQPQHF
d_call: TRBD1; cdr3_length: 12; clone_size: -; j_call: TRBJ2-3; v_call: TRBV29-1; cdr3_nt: TGCAGCGTCGGACAGGGCTCAGATACGCAGTATTTT; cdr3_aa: CSVGQGSDTQYF
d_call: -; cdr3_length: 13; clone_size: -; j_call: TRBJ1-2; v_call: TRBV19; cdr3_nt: TGTGCCAGTAAGGAAGTGAGGGAATATGGCTACACCTTC; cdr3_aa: CASKEVREYGYTF
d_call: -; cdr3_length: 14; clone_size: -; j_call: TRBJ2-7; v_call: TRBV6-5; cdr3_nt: TGTGCCAGCAGTTACCGGGCAGGGGTCTACGAGCAGTACTTC; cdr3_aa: CASSYRAGVYEQYF
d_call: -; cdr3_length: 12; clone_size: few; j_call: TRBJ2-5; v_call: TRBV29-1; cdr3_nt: TGCAGCGTTGTCCGGGGGCCAGAGACCCAGTACTTC; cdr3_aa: CSVVRGPETQYF
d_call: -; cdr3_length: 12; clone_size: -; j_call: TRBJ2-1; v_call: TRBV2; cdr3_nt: TGTGCCAGCAGCGGTGACAGAGATGAGCAGTTCTTC; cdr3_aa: CASSGDRDEQFF
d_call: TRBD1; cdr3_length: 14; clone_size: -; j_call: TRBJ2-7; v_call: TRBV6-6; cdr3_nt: TGTGCCAGCAGTCAGGGGGCCCTCCCCTACGAGCAGTACTTC; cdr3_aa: CASSQGALPYEQYF
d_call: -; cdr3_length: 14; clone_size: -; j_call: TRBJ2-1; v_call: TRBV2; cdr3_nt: TGTGCCAGCAGTCTTGACCCCCGATACAATGAGCAGTTCTTC; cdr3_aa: CASSLDPRYNEQFF
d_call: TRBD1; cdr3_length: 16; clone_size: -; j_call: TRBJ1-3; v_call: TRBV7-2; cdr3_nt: TGTGCCAGCAGCTCCCGACAGGGGAGCTCTGGAAACACCATATATTTT; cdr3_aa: CASSSRQGSSGNTIYF
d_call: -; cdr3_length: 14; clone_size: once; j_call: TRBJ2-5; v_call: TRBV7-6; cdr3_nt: TGTGCCAGCAGCTTAGGAACAGGCCGTAGGGACCAGTACTTC; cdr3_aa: CASSLGTGRRDQYF
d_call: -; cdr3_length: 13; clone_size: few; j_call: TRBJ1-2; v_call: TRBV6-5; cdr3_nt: TGTGCCAGCTCCACAGGGAGTGGGTATGGCTACACCTTC; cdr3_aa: CASSTGSGYGYTF
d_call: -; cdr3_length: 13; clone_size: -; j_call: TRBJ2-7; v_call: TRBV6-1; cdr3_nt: TGTGCCAGCAGTAACAGGGTTATCTACGAGCAGTACTTC; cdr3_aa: CASSNRVIYEQYF
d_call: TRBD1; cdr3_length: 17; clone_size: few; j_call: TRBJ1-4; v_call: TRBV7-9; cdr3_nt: TGTGCCAGCAGCTCAGGATCCAAGACAGGGAGTAATGAAAAACTGTTTTTT; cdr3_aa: CASSSGSKTGSNEKLFF
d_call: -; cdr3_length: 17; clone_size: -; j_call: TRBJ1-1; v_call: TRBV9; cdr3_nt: TGTGCCAGCAGCGTAGGGGCCAGGGGTAGAGGGAACACTGAAGCTTTCTTT; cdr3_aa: CASSVGARGRGNTEAFF
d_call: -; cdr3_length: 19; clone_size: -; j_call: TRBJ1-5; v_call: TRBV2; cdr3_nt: TGTGCCAGCAGTGAAGGGCGGGGCAGGGTCTCCTACGGCAATCAGCCCCAGCATTTT; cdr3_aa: CASSEGRGRVSYGNQPQHF
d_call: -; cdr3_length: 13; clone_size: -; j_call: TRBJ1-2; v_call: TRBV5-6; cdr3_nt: TGTGCCAGCAGCTTGAAGGCGGGACCGTGGGACACCTTC; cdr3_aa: CASSLKAGPWDTF
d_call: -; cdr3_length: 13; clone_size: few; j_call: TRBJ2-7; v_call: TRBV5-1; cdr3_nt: TGCGCCAGCAGCTTGTCCCAGCCTGGTGAGCAGTACTTC; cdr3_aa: CASSLSQPGEQYF
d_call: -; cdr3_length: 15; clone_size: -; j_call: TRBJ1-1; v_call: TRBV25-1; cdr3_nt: TGTGCCAGCAGTACGCTGGGGGGTTGGGACACTGAAGCTTTCTTT; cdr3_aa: CASSTLGGWDTEAFF
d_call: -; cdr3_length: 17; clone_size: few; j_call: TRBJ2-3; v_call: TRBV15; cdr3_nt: TGTGCCACCAGCAGAGATGACGGGGGAGACGAGGGGGATACGCAGTATTTT; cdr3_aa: CATSRDDGGDEGDTQYF
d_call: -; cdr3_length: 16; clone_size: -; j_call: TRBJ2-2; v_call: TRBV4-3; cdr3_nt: TGCGCCAGCAGCCAAGACCAGCGGATAGGGGCCGGGGAGCTGTTTTTT; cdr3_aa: CASSQDQRIGAGELFF
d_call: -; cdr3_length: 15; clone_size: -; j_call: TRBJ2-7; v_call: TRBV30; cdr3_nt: TGTGCCTGGAGTGTACGTGAGCGGACCTCCTACGAGCAGTACTTC; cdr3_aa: CAWSVRERTSYEQYF
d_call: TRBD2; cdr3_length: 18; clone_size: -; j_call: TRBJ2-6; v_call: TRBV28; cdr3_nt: TGTGCCAGCAGTTTATGGCGGGGGGGCCTTTCCGGGGCCAACGTCCTGACTTTC; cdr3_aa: CASSLWRGGLSGANVLTF
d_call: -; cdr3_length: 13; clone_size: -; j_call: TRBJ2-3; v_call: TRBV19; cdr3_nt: TGTGCCAGTAGTACGGACCCCCTGGGTACGCAGTATTTT; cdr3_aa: CASSTDPLGTQYF
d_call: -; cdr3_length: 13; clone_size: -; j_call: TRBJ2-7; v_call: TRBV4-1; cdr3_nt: TGCGCCAGCAGCCAACCTGAAGGCTACGAGCAGTACTTC; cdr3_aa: CASSQPEGYEQYF
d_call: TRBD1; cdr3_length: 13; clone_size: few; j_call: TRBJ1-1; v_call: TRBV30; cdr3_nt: TGTGCCTGGAGTACCCAACAGGGGACTGAAGCTTTCTTT; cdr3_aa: CAWSTQQGTEAFF
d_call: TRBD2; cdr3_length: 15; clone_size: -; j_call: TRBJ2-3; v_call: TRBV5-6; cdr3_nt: TGTGCCAGCAGACCTAGCGGGCGGAACACAGATACGCAGTATTTT; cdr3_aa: CASRPSGRNTDTQYF
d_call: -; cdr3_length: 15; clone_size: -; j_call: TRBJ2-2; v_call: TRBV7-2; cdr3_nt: TGTGCCAGCAGCTCCCCTGCCCGAAACACCGGGGAGCTGTTTTTT; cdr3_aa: CASSSPARNTGELFF
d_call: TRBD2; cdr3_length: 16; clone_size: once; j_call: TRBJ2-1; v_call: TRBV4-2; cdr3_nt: TGTGCCAGCAGCCAAGATAGAGGACTAGACTCCAATGAGCAGTTCTTC; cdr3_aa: CASSQDRGLDSNEQFF
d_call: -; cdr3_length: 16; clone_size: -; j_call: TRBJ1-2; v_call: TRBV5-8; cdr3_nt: TGTGCCAGCAGCTGGGAGGGCAGTTTTTCCGGCTATGGCTACACCTTC; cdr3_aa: CASSWEGSFSGYGYTF